This T cell receptor (beta chain) was documented in a study of T-cell memory formation after mild COVID-19. Whole-study findings and limits: For second-wave clones that peaked at day 37, SARS-CoV-2 specificity went unverified. In pre-infection memory, a portion of responding clones appeared, which suggested that cross-reactive memory joined. CD8+ contracting clones occupied EMRA, while CD4+ ones occupied mainly CM and EM.

This clonotype was counted a few times. Its target is unknown. Each CDR3 protein gets one entry after TCRdb re-called the 5' RACE reads with MiXCR. The sample lists fewer than 150,000 distinct CDR3 sequences; over 15% were seen once. This CDR3 spans 15 amino acids. Germline CDR1 reads SGHRS; CDR2 reads YFSETQ. The germline V and J ends were trimmed by 7 bases and 0 bases, with 13 bases remaining between them. The source of this sequence is a man between 18 and 35 years old who had mild COVID-19 (a few samples of this study predate the infection). Cell type and time point are not known. The chain couples TRBV5-1 to TRBJ2-2; no clear D. The sequenced sample was PBMCs or a T cell subset sorted from them (not recorded which). The CDR3 reads CASRRTGANTGELFF. Written as DNA, the CDR3 is TGCGCCAGCCGAAGGACCGGCGCGAACACCGGGGAGCTGTTTTTT.